A single sample is the source of the 23 T cell receptor beta chains below, sequenced in a study of cytomegalovirus exposure and HLA in healthy donors. The PCR contained 60 Vbeta and 13 Jbeta primers. Assay: immunoSEQ multiplex PCR; the TCRdb copy retains only in-frame clones and omits some. Of 150,000 to 200,000 clones listed, about 88% are singletons. The material sequenced was PBMCs. These receptors came from a girl younger than two in good health and CMV-seronegative.

This chain links TRBV9 with TRBJ1-1, with a possible D match to TRBD1 (5 bases). Germline assignment: CDR1 SGDLS and CDR2 YYNGEE. V lost 4 bases and J 4 bases, leaving 20 bases between the germline ends. This CDR3 is 16 amino acids long. The CDR3 protein is CASSFNPFGGGTEAFF. The CDR3 coding sequence is TGTGCCAGCAGCTTTAACCCCTTCGGGGGAGGCACTGAAGCTTTCTTT.

This clone was seen a single time. The chain joins TRBV10-3 to TRBJ2-4; D gene unclear. CDR3 length equals 11 residues. Trimming took off 3 bases at V and 8 bases at J, with 5 bases between the two ends. Germline CDR1 and CDR2: ENHRY and SYGVKD. CDR3 region: CAISDRDIQYF. The CDR3 region has the DNA TGTGCCATCAGTGACCGCGACATTCAGTACTTC.

This clone showed up just once. The chain couples TRBV30 to TRBJ2-3; 10 nucleotides match TRBD2. The CDR3 covers 13 residues. Germline trimming cut 5 bases from V and 4 bases from J; bases unmatched to any gene: 3. CDR1 GTSNPN and CDR2 SVGIG come from the germline V gene (reference sequence). The CDR3 DNA reads TGTGCCTGGGAGCGGGGGGGCCCAGATACGCAGTATTTT. Amino acids: CAWERGGPDTQYF.

This clone is a singleton in its sample. The chain combines TRBV7-9 with TRBJ2-1; TRBD2 agrees at 9 bases. Germline trimming cut 4 bases from V and 6 bases from J; bases unmatched to any gene: 7. The CDR3 sequence is 15 residues long. Germline V gene sequence: CDR1 SEHNR, CDR2 FQNEAQ (reference sequence). The CDR3: CASSSVAGDLNEQFF. The CDR3, as DNA: TGTGCCAGCAGCTCGGTAGCGGGAGATCTCAATGAGCAGTTCTTC.

The rearrangement links TRBV7-6 to TRBJ2-2; D not resolved. Germline V gene lookup returns CDR1 SGHVS and CDR2 FNYEAQ. This CDR3 has 16 amino acids. V was cut by 0 bases and J by 0 bases, with 8 bases left in between. In DNA form, the CDR3 reads TGTGCCAGCAGCTTAGCGCCGGTGGCGAACACCGGGGAGCTGTTTTTT. This translates into CASSLAPVANTGELFF.

The V and J genes are TRBV6-1 and TRBJ2-1; 7 bases align to TRBD2. V shed 7 bases and J 3 bases; nucleotides not matched to a gene: 9. CDR3 length equals 15 residues. Germline V gene data show CDR1 as MNHNS and CDR2 as SASEGT. DNA for the CDR3: TGTGCCAGCATACCGGTGGGGGGGGGCTACAATGAGCAGTTCTTC. This sequence encodes CASIPVGGGYNEQFF.

J is TRBJ1-2 and V is TRBV9; tentative D call: TRBD1 (5 bases). This CDR3 is built from 15 residues. Per the germline V gene, CDR1 is SGDLS and CDR2 is YYNGEE. With 3 bases removed from V and 4 bases from J, the gap between germline ends came to 16 bases. This CDR3 is CASSADPGGVYGYTF. As DNA, the CDR3 is TGTGCCAGCAGCGCCGACCCGGGGGGGGTCTATGGCTACACCTTC.

The J gene is TRBJ2-2, the V gene TRBV29-1, with 10 bases identical to TRBD1. CDR3 length equals 14 residues. CDR1 SQVTM and CDR2 ANQGSEA come from the germline V gene. The trim removed 5 bases at V and 6 bases at J, leaving 6 bases unmatched. Here the CDR3 reads CSVIRDRGPGELFF. The DNA for the CDR3 is TGCAGCGTTATCCGGGACAGGGGTCCCGGGGAGCTGTTTTTT.

This chain links TRBV7-9 with TRBJ2-2, with a weak D call TRBD1 (5 bases). Looked up from germline, CDR1 is SEHNR and CDR2 is FQNEAQ (reference sequence). The CDR3 is 15 amino acids. V shed 3 bases and J shed 1 base, with 9 bases lying between them. CDR3 protein: CASSFVTGNTGELFF. CDR3 DNA sequence: TGTGCCAGCAGCTTCGTAACAGGGAACACCGGGGAGCTGTTTTTT. The complete variable domain, with remaining parts taken from reference TRBV7-9 and TRBJ2-2, reads DTGVSQNPRHKITKRGQNVTFRCDPISEHNRLYWYRQTLGQGPEFLTYFQNEAQLEKSRLLSDRFSAERPKGSFSTLEIQRTEQGDSAMYLCASSFVTGNTGELFFGEGSRLTVL.

The chain recombines TRBV30 with TRBJ1-4; a weak D match, TRBD1 (6 bases). CDR3 size: 16 residues. Germline V lookup: CDR1 GTSNPN, CDR2 SVGIG (reference sequence). Trimming took 4 bases from V and 8 from J, leaving 23 bases between them. CDR3 DNA sequence: TGTGCCTGGAACCCAAAGAGTACAGGGTGGGACGAAAAACTGTTTTTT. Translated, it gives CAWNPKSTGWDEKLFF.

The rearrangement uses TRBV13 and TRBJ1-2; the D is unclear. CDR1 and CDR2 from the germline V gene are PRHDT and FYEKMQ (reference sequence). The CDR3 is made up of 12 amino acids. With 7 bases removed from V and 8 bases from J, the gap between germline ends came to 14 bases. The CDR3 sequence is CASIEARFGYTF. CDR3 DNA sequence: TGTGCCAGCATAGAGGCGAGGTTCGGCTACACCTTC.

The chain employs TRBV15 and TRBJ2-7, with a tentative D call TRBD2 (6 bases). CDR1 and CDR2 (germline): LNHNV, YYDKDF (reference sequence). This CDR3 has 16 residues. Trimming cost V 1 base and J 2 bases, with 15 bases left between them. The CDR3 DNA sequence: TGTGCCACCAGCAGAGGGGCGGGGTCTCAGACCTACGAGCAGTACTTC. This gives the protein CATSRGAGSQTYEQYF. The whole variable domain, remainder taken from reference TRBV15 and TRBJ2-7, is DAMVIQNPRYQVTQFGKPVTLSCSQTLNHNVMYWYQQKSSQAPKLLFHYYDKDFNNEADTPDNFQSRRPNTSFCFLDIRSPGLGDTAMYLCATSRGAGSQTYEQYFGPGTRLTVT.

V gene TRBV6-1 combines with J gene TRBJ2-5, with 8 bases fitting TRBD2. This CDR3 has 14 residues. Germline CDR1 reads MNHNS; CDR2 reads SASEGT. J lost 5 bases, V lost 8 bases, and 10 bases had no gene match. Here the CDR3 DNA reads TGTGCCAGCTCACAACGGGGGGGCCTTGAGACCCAGTACTTC. Translated, it gives CASSQRGGLETQYF.

The CDR3 nucleotides are TGTGCCAGCAGCCGCGGGAGTGGCCCGGCCTACGAGCAGTACTTC. It codes for CASSRGSGPAYEQYF. The chain employs TRBV7-6 and TRBJ2-7; 7 nucleotides agree with TRBD2. This CDR3 is 15 amino acids long. V shed 5 bases and J 2 bases; nucleotides not matched to a gene: 9. Germline CDR1 and CDR2: SGHVS and FNYEAQ.

The V and J genes are TRBV27 and TRBJ1-2, with 7 bases that match TRBD1. Trimming removed 0 bases from V and 5 bases from J; junction bases left unmatched: 6. This CDR3 has 15 residues. Per germline, CDR1 MNHEY and CDR2 SMNVEV (reference sequence). CDR3 sequence: CASSLSDRSLYGYTF. CDR3 nucleotides: TGTGCCAGCAGTTTATCGGACAGGAGCTTGTATGGCTACACCTTC.

The chain combines TRBV19 with TRBJ2-2, with a possible D match to TRBD1 (5 bases). Trimming took off 2 bases at V and 7 bases at J, with 8 bases between the two ends. There are 13 residues in the CDR3. Germline V gene data show CDR1 as LNHDA and CDR2 as SQIVND (reference sequence). CDR3 bases: TGTGCCAGTAGTATAAGGACAAGCGGGGAGCTGTTTTTT. It is translated as CASSIRTSGELFF. The full variable domain, with the rest looked up from reference TRBV19 and TRBJ2-2, is DGGITQSPKYLFRKEGQNVTLSCEQNLNHDAMYWYRQDPGQGLRLIYYSQIVNDFQKGDIAEGYSVSREKKESFPLTVTSAQKNPTAFYLCASSIRTSGELFFGEGSRLTVL.

V is TRBV15 and J is TRBJ2-5; D call uncertain. CDR1 LNHNV and CDR2 YYDKDF come from the germline V gene (reference sequence). Trimming pared 0 bases from V and 5 bases from J, leaving 4 bases between. The CDR3 is 12 amino acids. This CDR3 is CATSRDRETQYF. In DNA form, the CDR3 reads TGTGCCACCAGCAGAGATCGGGAGACCCAGTACTTC.

The chain carries TRBV15 and TRBJ2-6; TRBD1 is a possible D gene (5 bases). V lost 1 base to trimming and J lost 3 bases, with 13 bases between them. CDR1 is LNHNV and CDR2 is YYDKDF in the germline V gene (reference sequence). This CDR3 is 17 amino acids long. CDR3 in DNA: TGTGCCACCAGCAGAGGATTCAGGGATCTTGGGGCCAACGTCCTGACTTTC. It yields the protein CATSRGFRDLGANVLTF.

The rearrangement uses TRBV4-3 and TRBJ2-5; tentative D call: TRBD2 (5 bases). CDR1 is LGHNA and CDR2 is YSLEER in the germline V gene. The CDR3 covers 17 residues. Trimming left V 0 bases short and J 0 bases short, with 14 bases between. The CDR3 here is CASSQEGGPRYQETQYF. DNA of the CDR3: TGCGCCAGCAGCCAAGAAGGAGGCCCCAGGTACCAAGAGACCCAGTACTTC.

The chain is built from TRBV9 and TRBJ2-1; 8 bases are shared with TRBD1. With V trimmed by 0 bases and J by 8 bases, 19 bases remained unmatched. Germline values: CDR1 SGDLS, CDR2 YYNGEE. The CDR3 is 19 residues long. CDR3 DNA: TGTGCCAGCAGCGTAGATGGTTGGGGGAGAGGGACAGGAATCGATGAGCAGTTCTTC. It codes for CASSVDGWGRGTGIDEQFF.

V and J are TRBV19 and TRBJ2-7, with no clear D. The CDR3 consists of 16 residues. Germline V lookup: CDR1 LNHDA, CDR2 SQIVND (reference sequence). V lost 5 bases and J lost 2, with 19 bases in between. In DNA, the CDR3 is TGTGCCAGTAGTGTCTCGCATTGGTCAGAAACCTACGAGCAGTACTTC. Protein product: CASSVSHWSETYEQYF.

The chain links TRBV19 to TRBJ2-7; D is uncertain. Germline V CDR1 and CDR2: LNHDA, SQIVND (reference sequence). Trimming shortened V by 0 bases and J by 7 bases, and 10 bases separated the two germline ends. The CDR3 extends over 13 amino acids. The CDR3 protein is CASSIDLSVEQYF. The CDR3 nucleotides read TGTGCCAGTAGTATAGACCTTTCGGTTGAGCAGTACTTC. Looking up the rest from reference TRBV19 and TRBJ2-7 gives the full variable domain: DGGITQSPKYLFRKEGQNVTLSCEQNLNHDAMYWYRQDPGQGLRLIYYSQIVNDFQKGDIAEGYSVSREKKESFPLTVTSAQKNPTAFYLCASSIDLSVEQYFGPGTRLTVT.

This clone has a handful of counts. J is TRBJ1-5 and V is TRBV28; D gene ambiguous. This CDR3 spans 18 amino acids. Germline values: CDR1 MDHEN, CDR2 SYDVKM. Trimming shortened V by 4 bases and J by 0 bases, and 19 bases separated the two germline ends. The CDR3 bases are TGTGCCAGCAGTTCCCCGAGGGAGCGGGAGTATAGCAATCAGCCCCAGCATTTT. Translating gives CASSSPREREYSNQPQHF.